Below are 9 T cell receptor beta chains sequenced from a single sample in a study of early T cells in non-severe SARS-CoV-2 infection (dated by TCRdb to about 2021). To prepare the library, 5' RACE was applied. TCRdb records NextSeq 500 as the sequencer. TCRdb's own reprocessing of the public reads used fastp at Q25 and MiXCR and kept productive beta chains. Each CDR3 protein appears once, grouped with its most common genes and DNA. The table for this sample lists about 30,000 distinct CDR3 sequences; about 5% of them were counted only once. Jointly, the top ten make up under 14% of the sample. Sequencing was done on a sample of whole blood. All receptors come from an adult who was a healthcare worker with PCR-confirmed SARS-CoV-2 infection or an uninfected control (not recorded which).

The chain uses TRBV7-2 and TRBJ2-1; 9 nucleotides line up with TRBD1. Germline V gives CDR1 SGHTA, CDR2 FQGNSA. Germline trimming cut 0 bases from V and 2 bases from J; bases unmatched to any gene: 2. CDR3 size: 16 residues. CDR3 residues: CASSLAGQGPYNEQFF. As DNA, the CDR3 is TGTGCCAGCAGCTTAGCGGGACAGGGTCCCTACAATGAGCAGTTCTTC.

The chain uses TRBV5-4 and TRBJ2-7; D tentatively reads TRBD1 or TRBD2 (5 bases each). CDR3 length: 15 amino acids. Germline lookup yields CDR1 SGHNT and CDR2 YYREEE (reference sequence). V was pared by 4 bases and J by 0 bases, with 14 bases between. The CDR3 sequence is CASSVGRRPSYEQYF. In nucleotides, the CDR3 is TGTGCCAGCAGCGTGGGACGCCGGCCCTCCTACGAGCAGTACTTC. Variable domain in full (rest from reference TRBV5-4 and TRBJ2-7): ETGVTQSPTHLIKTRGQQVTLRCSSQSGHNTVSWYQQALGQGPQFIFQYYREEENGRGNFPPRFSGLQFPNYSSELNVNALELDDSALYLCASSVGRRPSYEQYFGPGTRLTVT.

The sample holds many counts of this clonotype. The chain recombines TRBV7-2 with TRBJ2-3, with unresolved D. The germline CDR1 and CDR2 sequences are SGHTA and FQGNSA. V lost 2 bases to trimming and J lost 6 bases, with 15 bases between them. The CDR3 consists of 15 residues. The CDR3 DNA sequence: TGTGCCAGCAGCTTACGTCGTATGAATGGGGATACGCAGTATTTT. Translating it yields CASSLRRMNGDTQYF.

This clonotype was seen ten or more times. The V call is TRBV20-1, the J call TRBJ2-1; 10 bases match TRBD2. CDR1 is DFQATT and CDR2 is SNEGSKA in the germline V gene (reference sequence). The CDR3 runs 15 residues. V dropped 5 bases and J dropped 9; count of bases not matched to a gene: 13. CDR3 protein: CSASPLAGARREQFF. The DNA for the CDR3 is TGCAGTGCTTCCCCCCTAGCGGGGGCCCGACGTGAGCAGTTCTTC.

This clonotype was seen ten or more times. This rearrangement joins TRBV27 to TRBJ2-7, with 8 bases fitting TRBD1. V lost 5 bases to trimming and J lost 4 bases; unmatched junction nucleotides: 10. CDR3 length equals 15 residues. Germline CDR1 is MNHEY and CDR2 is SMNVEV (reference sequence). The CDR3 DNA sequence: TGTGCCAGCAGTGCTCAGGGGGCGATGCTATACGAGCAGTACTTC. It is translated as CASSAQGAMLYEQYF.

The chain's CDR3 is CASSLSRGAANEKLFF. The CDR3 DNA sequence: TGTGCCAGCAGCTTATCCAGGGGCGCCGCTAATGAAAAACTGTTTTTT. The rearrangement uses TRBV7-9 and TRBJ1-4; tentatively, D is TRBD1 (6 bases). Germline loops: CDR1 SEHNR, CDR2 FQNEAQ (reference sequence). The V end lost 2 bases, the J end lost 3 bases, and 13 bases lay between the germline ends. The CDR3 extends over 16 amino acids.

This clonotype was recorded at least ten times. The chain links TRBV12-3 or TRBV12-4 to TRBJ2-5; D is uncertain. The length of the CDR3 is 11 residues. Between the trimmed V and J ends, which lost 3 bases and 4 bases, there was a span of 3 bases. CDR3 sequence reads: CASSFTETQYF. CDR3 coding DNA: TGTGCCAGCAGTTTCACAGAGACCCAGTACTTC.

This clonotype has only a few counts. The genes are TRBV6-2 or TRBV6-3 and TRBJ2-5; 8 bases are a match to TRBD1. The V gene end was trimmed by 8 bases and the J gene end by 1 base; junction bases not matched to a gene: 6. Germline values: CDR1 MNHEY, CDR2 SVGEGT. CDR3 length: 14 residues. The CDR3 nucleotides are TGTGCCAGCGGTATGACAGGGGTCCAAGAGACCCAGTACTTC. Amino acid sequence: CASGMTGVQETQYF.

This clonotype showed up many times. The CDR3 nucleotides are TGTGCCAGCAGCCGGACTAGCGGGTACCAAGAGACCCAGTACTTC. Translating gives CASSRTSGYQETQYF. The J gene is TRBJ2-5, the V gene TRBV2, with 11 bases fitting TRBD2. The CDR3 length is 15 residues. With V trimmed by 6 bases and J by 0 bases, 3 bases remained unmatched. Germline V lookup: CDR1 SNHLY, CDR2 FYNNEI.